Listed below are T cell receptor beta chains from one sample, sequenced in a study of regulatory T cells in long-lasting Graves disease. Via MiXCR, TCRdb re-called the multiplex PCR reads, giving one row per CDR3 protein. The sample carries 530,000 or so distinct CDR3 sequences, about 13% recorded once. These same records also appear under a second study, on T cells in Graves' hyperthyroidism and ophthalmopathy.

The sample here was peripheral blood mononuclear cells (PBMCs), taken at new diagnosis, from a patient treated with antithyroid drugs. The receptor source for this set is a man in his thirties or forties with Graves disease. Each CDR3 is given with its conserved first and last residue. Fields, in order: J gene, V gene, CDR3 protein.

>TRBJ2-1|TRBV6-2/TRBV6-3
CASSYAGGSYEQFF
>TRBJ1-2|TRBV29-1
CSVEVGGYGYTF
>TRBJ2-7|TRBV20-1
CSARGTGMGYEQYF
>TRBJ1-3|TRBV27
CASSLRGAGNTIYF
>TRBJ2-6|TRBV30
CAPFSRAGANVLTF
>TRBJ1-6|TRBV20-1
CSADSGQGSPLHF
>TRBJ2-1|TRBV14
CASSLGLDRNEQFF
>TRBJ1-1|TRBV27
CASSFRRRDTEAFF
>TRBJ2-3|TRBV7-2
CASSLVDLRYTDTQYF
>TRBJ1-1|TRBV5-5
CASSSGEGGTEAFF
>TRBJ2-1|TRBV6-1
CASSELAATAGYNEQFF
>TRBJ2-7|TRBV20-1
CSAAGPERNLEQYF
>TRBJ2-7|TRBV6-2/TRBV6-3
CASSSLTGGTYEQYF
>TRBJ1-3|TRBV6-1
CASIRQGSGNTIYF
>TRBJ1-1|TRBV28
CASSLRITEAFF
>TRBJ2-7|TRBV6-1
CASSLLGRAYEQYF
>TRBJ2-2|TRBV5-1
CASSLYGGTGELFF
>TRBJ2-5|TRBV11-2
CASRSGGLETQYF
>TRBJ1-4|TRBV6-5
CASSYVRGASNEKLSF
>TRBJ2-3|TRBV20-1
CSARDTGNTDTQYF
>TRBJ2-1|TRBV7-3
CASSLTGDSYNEQFF
>TRBJ2-3|TRBV28
CASTQDADTQYF
>TRBJ2-7|TRBV28
CASSRTPGGYEQYF
>TRBJ2-1|TRBV12-3/TRBV12-4
CASAVTSGIRNEQFF
>TRBJ2-4|TRBV29-1
CSVGHLNIQYF
>TRBJ1-4|TRBV3-1
CASSPKGQWGEKLFF
>TRBJ1-5|TRBV2
CASSLQGAGNQPQHF
>TRBJ1-2|TRBV27
CASSPTTTGGHGYTF
>TRBJ1-5|TRBV7-9
CASSLGGFEPQHF
>TRBJ2-7|TRBV6-1
CASSPLGSYVGSYEQYF
>TRBJ2-3|TRBV30
CAWSAGRLTDTQYF
>TRBJ1-4|TRBV20-1
CSANGQGDSEKLFF
>TRBJ2-7|TRBV20-1
CSAESGYEQYF
>TRBJ2-4|TRBV7-9
CASSPPKGTVLAKNIQYF
>TRBJ1-1|TRBV18
CASSSTGGLNTEAFF
>TRBJ2-1|TRBV7-8
CASSSGQGVFNEQFF
>TRBJ1-3|TRBV30
CAWGFLSGNTIYF
>TRBJ1-1|TRBV12-3/TRBV12-4
CASSLQGNTEAFF
>TRBJ2-5|TRBV2
CASGPGRKETQYF
>TRBJ2-3|TRBV5-1
CASSLWTSGSTDTQYF
>TRBJ1-3|TRBV12-3/TRBV12-4
CASSASEGNTIYF
>TRBJ2-1|TRBV20-1
CSASRLAGQEMVNEQFF
>TRBJ2-2|TRBV15
CATSSKIRSTGELFF
>TRBJ1-2|TRBV11-2
CASSPLRDSHNYGYTF